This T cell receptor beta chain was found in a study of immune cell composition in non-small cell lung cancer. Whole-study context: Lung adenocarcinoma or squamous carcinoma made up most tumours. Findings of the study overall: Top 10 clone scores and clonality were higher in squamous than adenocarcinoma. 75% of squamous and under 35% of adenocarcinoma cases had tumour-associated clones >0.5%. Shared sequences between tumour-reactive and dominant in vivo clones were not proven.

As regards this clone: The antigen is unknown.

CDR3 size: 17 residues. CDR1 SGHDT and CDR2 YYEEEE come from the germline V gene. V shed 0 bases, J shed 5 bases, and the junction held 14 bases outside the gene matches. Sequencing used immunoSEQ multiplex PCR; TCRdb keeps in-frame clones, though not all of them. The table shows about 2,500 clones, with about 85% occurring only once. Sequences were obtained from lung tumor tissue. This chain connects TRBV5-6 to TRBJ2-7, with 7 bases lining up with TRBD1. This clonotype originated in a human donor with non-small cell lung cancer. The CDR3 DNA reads TGTGCCAGCAGCTTGGAACTCCGACAGGGAAGTTTCCACGAGCAGTACTTC. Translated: CASSLELRQGSFHEQYF.